These 21 T cell receptor beta chains were all obtained from the same sample, sequenced in a study of read filtering for tumor transcriptome and immune sequencing. This library used 300 to 500 ng RNA and molecular barcoded adaptors spanning alpha/delta and beta/gamma chains. TCRdb processed the reads anew with MiXCR; each CDR3 protein has one entry. This table holds around 130,000 distinct CDR3 sequences, 10% to 15% found once. Input material: a population of CD138-negative cells sorted from bone marrow. The receptor set was obtained from a donor over 35 with multiple myeloma.

This clonotype was seen many times. V is TRBV6-2 or TRBV6-3 and J is TRBJ2-3; D perhaps matches TRBD1 (5 bases). CDR1 MNHEY and CDR2 SVGEGT come from the germline V gene. This CDR3 comprises 12 residues. V lost 7 bases, J lost 2 bases, and 7 bases lay in between. The CDR3 reads CASKTDTDTQYF. In DNA form, the CDR3 reads TGTGCCAGCAAGACAGACACAGATACGCAGTATTTT.

The table lists this clonotype with many counts. The rearrangement joins TRBV2 to TRBJ2-5; D is undetermined. V was trimmed by 1 base and J by 0 bases, leaving 6 bases between them. Germline CDR1 reads SNHLY; CDR2 reads FYNNEI. The CDR3 is made up of 14 amino acids. The DNA for the CDR3 is TGTGCCAGCAGTGAAGGGCCGTACCAAGAGACCCAGTACTTC. Translated, it gives CASSEGPYQETQYF.

This clonotype was seen repeatedly, ten times or more. The rearrangement uses TRBV5-1 and TRBJ2-3; D remains ambiguous. CDR1 SGHRS and CDR2 YFSETQ come from the germline V gene. Trimming pared 0 bases from V and 2 bases from J, leaving 13 bases between. The CDR3 is 16 residues long. CDR3: CASSLVLSSYTDTQYF. CDR3 in DNA: TGCGCCAGCAGCTTGGTTCTCAGTTCATACACAGATACGCAGTATTTT. Variable domain in full (rest from reference TRBV5-1 and TRBJ2-3): KAGVTQTPRYLIKTRGQQVTLSCSPISGHRSVSWYQQTPGQGLQFLFEYFSETQRNKGNFPGRFSGRQFSNSRSEMNVSTLELGDSALYLCASSLVLSSYTDTQYFGPGTRLTVL.

V usage is TRBV20-1 and J usage is TRBJ2-1, with 10 bases fitting TRBD2. J gave up 3 bases and V 1 base, and 9 bases lay outside the gene matches. Germline values: CDR1 DFQATT, CDR2 SNEGSKA (reference sequence). The CDR3 has 17 amino acids. The CDR3 nucleotides are TGCAGTGCTAGAGTTATTGGCACTAGCGGGAACTACAATGAGCAGTTCTTC. This sequence encodes CSARVIGTSGNYNEQFF.

The table lists this clonotype with many counts. V and J are TRBV7-9 and TRBJ2-1; possibly TRBD1 for D (7 bases). Trimming left V 2 bases short and J 4 bases short, with 21 bases between. The CDR3 has 18 amino acids. Looked up from germline, CDR1 is SEHNR and CDR2 is FQNEAQ (reference sequence). The CDR3 spells CASSLRGRTGPNYNEQFF. CDR3 sequence (DNA): TGTGCCAGCAGCTTAAGGGGGAGGACAGGACCAAATTACAATGAGCAGTTCTTC.

Only a few counts were recorded for this clonotype. The chain uses TRBV29-1 and TRBJ2-2; 11 bases fit TRBD2. Germline V gene lookup returns CDR1 SQVTM and CDR2 ANQGSEA. The CDR3 covers 13 residues. With 7 bases clipped from V and 8 bases from J, the junction kept 6 bases outside the gene matches. CDR3 sequence (DNA): TGCAGCGCCGGGACTAGCGGTGGTGGGGAGCTGTTTTTT. It encodes CSAGTSGGGELFF.

This rearrangement joins TRBV7-9 to TRBJ2-5, with D unresolved. Germline CDR1 SEHNR, CDR2 FQNEAQ (reference sequence). V lost 6 bases to trimming and J lost 4 bases, with 21 bases between them. The CDR3 totals 16 residues. In DNA, the CDR3 is TGTGCCAGCAGTCGAAGACTGGGGTTGGGTCGAGAGACCCAGTACTTC. Its protein product is CASSRRLGLGRETQYF.

At least ten counts were recorded for this clonotype. The V and J genes are TRBV5-1 and TRBJ1-4; 7 bases map to TRBD1. This CDR3 has 12 residues. V trimming: 4 bases; J trimming: 8 bases; junction bases outside the gene matches: 2. The germline V gene encodes CDR1 SGHRS and CDR2 YFSETQ. The CDR3 DNA is TGCGCCAGCAGCCAACAGGGGGAAAAACTGTTTTTT. Its protein product is CASSQQGEKLFF.

This clonotype was found many times. The chain combines TRBV28 with TRBJ1-1, with D maybe TRBD1 (6 bases). CDR1 MDHEN and CDR2 SYDVKM come from the germline V gene. The length of the CDR3 is 15 residues. V was cut by 6 bases and J by 3 bases, with 17 bases left in between. CDR3 DNA: TGTGCCAGCAGCCCCTACAGGGAGTTGGACACTGAAGCTTTCTTT. Translation: CASSPYRELDTEAFF.

This clonotype was seen at least ten times. The chain has TRBV6-2 or TRBV6-3 and TRBJ2-3; the match to TRBD1 covers 10 bases. The CDR3 totals 15 residues. CDR1 and CDR2 (germline): MNHEY, SVGEGT. Trimming at V came to 0 bases and at J to 6 bases, leaving 3 bases not matched to a gene. CDR3 bases: TGTGCCAGCAGTTACTCCGGGACAGGGGTCGATACGCAGTATTTT. This gives the protein CASSYSGTGVDTQYF.

This clonotype occurred many times. The chain is built from TRBV6-5 and TRBJ1-2, with D unresolved. The V and J ends lost 6 bases and 3 bases respectively, with 11 bases between them. Germline CDR1 MNHEY, CDR2 SVGAGI. This CDR3 is 13 amino acids long. Written as DNA, the CDR3 is TGTGCCAGCAGACTATCGGACGACTATGGCTACACCTTC. Protein: CASRLSDDYGYTF.

V usage is TRBV7-2 and J usage is TRBJ1-2; 9 bases line up with TRBD1. Per germline, CDR1 SGHTA and CDR2 FQGNSA. CDR3 size: 15 residues. V lost 5 bases to trimming and J lost 8 bases; unmatched junction nucleotides: 12. CDR3 sequence (DNA): TGTGCCAGCAGCCCAATTCTGGGACAGGGTGGCGGCTACACCTTC. Protein: CASSPILGQGGGYTF.

As to this clonotype: Mismatch with germline at one junction end may stem from a read error. The V and J genes are TRBV28 and TRBJ2-3; no clear D gene. Per the germline V gene, CDR1 is MDHEN and CDR2 is SYDVKM. The CDR3 is 15 amino acids. The chain's CDR3 is CASSSISGNTDTQYF. CDR3 sequence (DNA): TGTGCCAGCAGTTCTATTTCGGGTAACACAGATACGCAGTACTTT. Full variable domain (rest looked up from reference TRBV28 and TRBJ2-3): DVKVTQSSRYLVKRTGEKVFLECVQDMDHENMFWYRQDPGLGLRLIYFSYDVKMKEKGDIPEGYSVSREKKERFSLILESASTNQTSMYLCASSSISGNTDTQYFGPGTRLTVL.

The chain carries TRBV6-6 and TRBJ2-1; 7 nucleotides align to TRBD2. J was trimmed by 11 bases and V by 4 bases; bases with no gene match: 14. There are 15 residues in the CDR3. In germline, CDR1 is MNHNY, CDR2 SVGAGI (reference sequence). The CDR3 protein is CASSSPAGVDRKQFF. CDR3 in DNA: TGTGCCAGCAGTTCTCCGGCGGGAGTCGATAGGAAGCAGTTCTTC.

This clonotype was observed at least ten times. V gene TRBV20-1 combines with J gene TRBJ1-6; no definite D call. V gave up 5 bases and J gave up 9 bases, with 8 bases separating them. The CDR3 has 11 amino acids. Per germline, CDR1 DFQATT and CDR2 SNEGSKA (reference sequence). DNA of the CDR3: TGCAGTGCTGGGGTTTCTTCACCCCTCCACTTT. This translates into CSAGVSSPLHF.

This clonotype was detected ten times or more. The chain combines TRBV5-1 with TRBJ1-1; no definite D call. The germline V and J ends were trimmed by 4 bases and 4 bases, with 17 bases remaining between them. The germline V gene has CDR1 SGHRS and CDR2 YFSETQ. The CDR3 contains 15 residues. The CDR3 protein is CASSLETGVGTEAFF. The DNA of the CDR3 is TGCGCCAGCAGCCTGGAGACGGGAGTGGGCACTGAAGCTTTCTTT.

This clonotype was counted many times. This rearrangement joins TRBV7-9 to TRBJ2-7; the match to TRBD2 covers 8 bases. The germline V gene has CDR1 SEHNR and CDR2 FQNEAQ (reference sequence). With 6 bases clipped from V and 0 bases from J, the junction kept 4 bases outside the gene matches. The CDR3 is 14 residues long. This CDR3 reads CASRQGTSSYEQYF. In DNA form, the CDR3 reads TGTGCCAGCAGGCAGGGGACTAGCTCCTACGAGCAGTACTTC.

Notes on this clonotype: Possible read error: a much larger clone is one base away. This chain links TRBV4-1 with TRBJ2-2, with TRBD2 identical over 11 bases. The CDR3 runs to 17 residues. In germline, CDR1 is MGHRA, CDR2 YSYEKL. For the CDR3, the DNA is TGCGCCAGCAGCCTCCGAGAGCTAGCGGGAGGAACCGGGGAGCCGTTTTTT. This encodes CASSLRELAGGTGEPFF.

The J gene is TRBJ2-5, the V gene TRBV9; 10 bases agree with TRBD2. Germline V lookup: CDR1 SGDLS, CDR2 YYNGEE. V shed 4 bases and J 9 bases; nucleotides not matched to a gene: 12. This CDR3 has 15 amino acids. The CDR3 bases are TGTGCCAGCAGCCCTCGGCTAGCGGGAGTGGAGGCCCAGTACTTC. Its translation: CASSPRLAGVEAQYF. Full variable domain (missing parts from reference TRBV9 and TRBJ2-5): DSGVTQTPKHLITATGQRVTLRCSPRSGDLSVYWYQQSLDQGLQFLIQYYNGEERAKGNILERFSAQQFPDLHSELNLSSLELGDSALYFCASSPRLAGVEAQYFGPGTRLLVL.

The chain employs TRBV28 and TRBJ2-5; TRBD2 is a possible D gene (6 bases). The CDR3 has 13 residues. The germline V gene has CDR1 MDHEN and CDR2 SYDVKM. V lost 7 bases and J lost 4, with 13 bases in between. CDR3 protein: CASNAGNAETQYF. CDR3 in DNA: TGTGCCAGCAATGCGGGGAACGCAGAGACCCAGTACTTC.

This clonotype has ten or more counts. J is TRBJ1-1 and V is TRBV7-2, with TRBD1 as a possible D gene (5 bases). CDR3 length: 18 amino acids. V lost 1 base to trimming and J lost 4 bases, with 22 bases between them. Germline V gene lookup returns CDR1 SGHTA and CDR2 FQGNSA. The chain's CDR3 is CASSLDADIFGDSTEAFF. The CDR3 coding sequence is TGTGCCAGCAGCTTAGACGCGGACATCTTTGGGGATAGCACTGAAGCTTTCTTT.